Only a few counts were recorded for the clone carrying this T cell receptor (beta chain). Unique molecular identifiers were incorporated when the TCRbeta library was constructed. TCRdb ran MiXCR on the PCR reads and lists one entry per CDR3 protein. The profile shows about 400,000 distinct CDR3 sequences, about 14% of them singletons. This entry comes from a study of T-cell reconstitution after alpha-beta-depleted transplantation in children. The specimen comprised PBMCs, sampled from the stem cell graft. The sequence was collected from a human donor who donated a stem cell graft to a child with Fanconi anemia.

In DNA, the CDR3 is TGCAGTGCTAGCTCTAGCGGGGACTACAATGAGCAGTTCTTC. Translation: CSASSSGDYNEQFF. This sequence joins TRBV20-1 and TRBJ2-1; 9 bases are a match to TRBD2. After removal of 3 bases from V and 3 bases from J, the junction contained 3 bases not matched to a gene. This CDR3 contains 14 residues. Germline CDR1 DFQATT, CDR2 SNEGSKA (reference sequence).